The rows below give T cell receptor beta chains drawn from one sample of a study of a mutant IDH1 vaccine in newly diagnosed glioma. Their antigen targets remain unknown. Assay: immunoSEQ multiplex PCR; the TCRdb copy retains only in-frame clones and omits some. In the table there are roughly 120,000 clones, roughly 77% of which are singletons. Material: PBMCs, obtained from a glioma patient whose treatment included an IDH1 peptide vaccine. Source of these receptors: a man between 40 and 49 years old with glioma. Both conserved end residues are part of each CDR3. Each record gives: D gene, clone size, V gene, J gene, CDR3 protein, CDR3 DNA. D genes are given only for firm matches. Clone size is not always given. Where it is, it says once, few, many or a class for expanded clones.

d_call: TRBD2; clone_size: -; v_call: TRBV7-2; j_call: TRBJ2-7; cdr3_aa: CASSPRTSGSYEQYF; cdr3_nt: TGTGCCAGCAGCCCACGGACTAGCGGGTCCTACGAGCAGTACTTC
d_call: -; clone_size: -; v_call: TRBV28; j_call: TRBJ2-7; cdr3_aa: CASKAEVWELNYEQYF; cdr3_nt: TGTGCCAGCAAAGCGGAGGTTTGGGAATTAAACTACGAGCAGTACTTC
d_call: TRBD1; clone_size: -; v_call: TRBV11-2; j_call: TRBJ2-5; cdr3_aa: CASSPDRQGVLNF; cdr3_nt: TGTGCCAGCAGCCCAGATCGACAGGGCGTATTGAACTTC
d_call: TRBD1; clone_size: -; v_call: TRBV4-3; j_call: TRBJ2-3; cdr3_aa: CASSQEGTVGDTQYF; cdr3_nt: TGCGCCAGCAGCCAAGAGGGGACAGTGGGAGATACGCAGTATTTT
d_call: -; clone_size: once; v_call: TRBV7-2; j_call: TRBJ1-1; cdr3_aa: CASNQGLNTEAFF; cdr3_nt: TGTGCCAGCAACCAGGGGCTGAACACTGAAGCTTTCTTT
d_call: -; clone_size: -; v_call: TRBV4-3; j_call: TRBJ2-1; cdr3_aa: CASSQVQGYNEQFF; cdr3_nt: TGCGCCAGCAGCCAAGTTCAGGGCTACAATGAGCAGTTCTTC
d_call: TRBD1; clone_size: -; v_call: TRBV28; j_call: TRBJ2-7; cdr3_aa: CASTPGQETYEQYF; cdr3_nt: TGTGCCAGCACCCCGGGACAGGAAACCTACGAGCAGTACTTC
d_call: -; clone_size: -; v_call: TRBV29-1; j_call: TRBJ2-5; cdr3_aa: CSVEVGRVQETQYF; cdr3_nt: TGCAGCGTTGAAGTGGGCAGGGTACAAGAGACCCAGTACTTC
d_call: -; clone_size: -; v_call: TRBV6-5; j_call: TRBJ2-2; cdr3_aa: CASSYSSKTNTGELFF; cdr3_nt: TGTGCCAGCAGTTACTCGTCCAAGACGAACACCGGGGAGCTGTTTTTT
d_call: TRBD1; clone_size: few; v_call: TRBV5-4; j_call: TRBJ2-1; cdr3_aa: CASSRGTGVNYNEQFF; cdr3_nt: TGTGCCAGCAGCCGAGGGACAGGGGTCAACTACAATGAGCAGTTCTTC
d_call: -; clone_size: -; v_call: TRBV4-2; j_call: TRBJ2-4; cdr3_aa: CASSQEQPKNIQYF; cdr3_nt: TGTGCCAGCAGCCAAGAGCAGCCCAAAAACATTCAGTACTTC
d_call: -; clone_size: -; v_call: TRBV6-5; j_call: TRBJ2-2; cdr3_aa: CASSYGPAGELFF; cdr3_nt: TGTGCCAGCAGTTACGGACCCGCCGGGGAGCTGTTTTTT
d_call: -; clone_size: -; v_call: TRBV16; j_call: TRBJ2-7; cdr3_aa: CASSQSRYEQYF; cdr3_nt: TGTGCCAGCAGCCAATCCCGCTACGAGCAGTACTTC
d_call: TRBD1; clone_size: -; v_call: TRBV27; j_call: TRBJ1-4; cdr3_aa: CASSLLLNGPTGVVEKLFF; cdr3_nt: TGTGCCAGCAGTTTACTCCTAAACGGACCCACAGGGGTCGTTGAAAAACTGTTTTTT
d_call: -; clone_size: -; v_call: TRBV30; j_call: TRBJ1-5; cdr3_aa: CAWSGGAPGGNQPQHF; cdr3_nt: TGTGCCTGGAGTGGGGGAGCCCCGGGCGGCAATCAGCCCCAGCATTTT
d_call: TRBD2; clone_size: -; v_call: TRBV5-4; j_call: TRBJ2-3; cdr3_aa: CASRGSGGLFLSTDTQYF; cdr3_nt: TGTGCCAGCAGAGGAAGCGGGGGGCTTTTCTTGAGCACAGATACGCAGTATTTT
d_call: TRBD1; clone_size: once; v_call: TRBV7-6; j_call: TRBJ2-2; cdr3_aa: CASSSPTGGRTGELFF; cdr3_nt: TGTGCCAGCAGCTCCCCGACAGGGGGGCGCACCGGGGAGCTGTTTTTT
d_call: -; clone_size: -; v_call: TRBV11-2; j_call: TRBJ1-3; cdr3_aa: CASSSQGGGNTIYF; cdr3_nt: TGTGCCAGCAGCTCGCAGGGTGGTGGAAACACCATATATTTT
d_call: TRBD2; clone_size: -; v_call: TRBV4-2; j_call: TRBJ2-3; cdr3_aa: CASSHGLAGLQDTQYF; cdr3_nt: TGTGCCAGCAGCCACGGACTAGCGGGACTTCAAGATACGCAGTATTTT
d_call: -; clone_size: -; v_call: TRBV18; j_call: TRBJ2-5; cdr3_aa: CASSPTNEETQYF; cdr3_nt: TGTGCCAGCTCACCAACCAACGAAGAGACCCAGTACTTC
d_call: -; clone_size: -; v_call: TRBV6-1; j_call: TRBJ2-7; cdr3_aa: CATRLGPQAYEQYF; cdr3_nt: TGTGCCACCCGTTTGGGCCCTCAGGCTTACGAGCAGTACTTC
d_call: -; clone_size: -; v_call: TRBV27; j_call: TRBJ2-7; cdr3_aa: CASRLRSDGGLSYEQYF; cdr3_nt: TGTGCCAGCAGACTTCGCTCGGATGGAGGACTCTCCTACGAGCAGTACTTC
d_call: TRBD2; clone_size: -; v_call: TRBV6-5; j_call: TRBJ2-5; cdr3_aa: CASSRTSGTQETQYF; cdr3_nt: TGTGCCAGCAGCCGAACTAGCGGAACCCAAGAGACCCAGTACTTC
d_call: TRBD2; clone_size: -; v_call: TRBV15; j_call: TRBJ2-3; cdr3_aa: CATSRGGRLAGVTDTQYF; cdr3_nt: TGTGCCACCAGCAGAGGCGGGCGACTAGCGGGGGTCACAGATACGCAGTATTTT
d_call: -; clone_size: -; v_call: TRBV5-4; j_call: TRBJ2-5; cdr3_aa: CASSLGQDQETQYF; cdr3_nt: TGTGCCAGCAGCTTGGGTCAGGACCAAGAGACCCAGTACTTC
d_call: -; clone_size: -; v_call: TRBV5-6; j_call: TRBJ1-1; cdr3_aa: CASSLAGTNTEAFF; cdr3_nt: TGTGCCAGCAGCTTGGCAGGGACCAACACTGAAGCTTTCTTT
d_call: TRBD2; clone_size: -; v_call: TRBV5-4; j_call: TRBJ2-1; cdr3_aa: CASSRALAGGPNEQFF; cdr3_nt: TGTGCCAGCAGCCGCGCCCTCGCGGGGGGGCCCAATGAGCAGTTCTTC
d_call: -; clone_size: -; v_call: TRBV29-1; j_call: TRBJ2-7; cdr3_aa: CSAGGRLSYEQYF; cdr3_nt: TGCAGCGCCGGTGGACGGCTCTCCTACGAGCAGTACTTC
d_call: -; clone_size: -; v_call: TRBV29-1; j_call: TRBJ2-3; cdr3_aa: CSVAGAGLGTDTQYF; cdr3_nt: TGCAGCGTTGCGGGGGCAGGGTTGGGGACAGATACGCAGTATTTT
d_call: -; clone_size: -; v_call: TRBV2; j_call: TRBJ1-2; cdr3_aa: CASSAAGLPQGGYTF; cdr3_nt: TGTGCCAGCAGTGCTGCAGGGCTACCTCAGGGCGGCTACACCTTC
d_call: -; clone_size: few; v_call: TRBV18; j_call: TRBJ2-7; cdr3_aa: CASSPLGGSYEQYF; cdr3_nt: TGTGCCAGCTCACCATTGGGCGGGTCCTACGAGCAGTACTTC
d_call: TRBD1; clone_size: -; v_call: TRBV7-2; j_call: TRBJ2-2; cdr3_aa: CASSLLQGAAGELFF; cdr3_nt: TGTGCCAGCAGCTTGCTACAGGGGGCTGCCGGGGAGCTGTTTTTT
d_call: TRBD2; clone_size: -; v_call: TRBV4-2; j_call: TRBJ2-5; cdr3_aa: CASSPYGTSGGAQYF; cdr3_nt: TGTGCCAGCAGCCCCTACGGGACTAGCGGGGGGGCCCAGTACTTC
d_call: -; clone_size: -; v_call: TRBV4-3; j_call: TRBJ1-2; cdr3_aa: CASSQGRVYGYTF; cdr3_nt: TGCGCCAGCAGCCAAGGACGGGTCTATGGCTACACCTTC
d_call: TRBD1; clone_size: -; v_call: TRBV11-2; j_call: TRBJ1-3; cdr3_aa: CASSRGQGDTIYF; cdr3_nt: TGTGCCAGCAGCCGGGGACAGGGCGACACCATATATTTT
d_call: TRBD2; clone_size: -; v_call: TRBV7-2; j_call: TRBJ2-7; cdr3_aa: CASRQKSSGGTYEQYF; cdr3_nt: TGTGCCAGCAGACAAAAATCTAGCGGGGGTACCTACGAGCAGTACTTC
d_call: -; clone_size: -; v_call: TRBV15; j_call: TRBJ2-4; cdr3_aa: CATSPRGEHIQYF; cdr3_nt: TGTGCCACTTCTCCCCGGGGAGAGCACATTCAGTACTTC
d_call: TRBD2; clone_size: -; v_call: TRBV28; j_call: TRBJ2-1; cdr3_aa: CASSWDYRYNEQFF; cdr3_nt: TGTGCCAGCAGTTGGGACTACCGGTACAATGAGCAGTTCTTC
d_call: TRBD2; clone_size: -; v_call: TRBV7-2; j_call: TRBJ2-1; cdr3_aa: CASSFSGGRNEQFF; cdr3_nt: TGTGCCAGCAGCTTTTCGGGGGGGCGTAATGAGCAGTTCTTC
d_call: -; clone_size: -; v_call: TRBV6-5; j_call: TRBJ1-6; cdr3_aa: CASRADGYVGSPLHF; cdr3_nt: TGTGCCAGCAGGGCGGACGGCTACGTGGGATCACCCCTCCACTTT
d_call: -; clone_size: -; v_call: TRBV7-8; j_call: TRBJ2-7; cdr3_aa: CASSLRSRQTGEQYF; cdr3_nt: TGTGCCAGCAGCTTAAGGAGTCGGCAGACAGGAGAGCAGTACTTC
d_call: -; clone_size: -; v_call: TRBV5-1; j_call: TRBJ1-4; cdr3_aa: CASSPGTAVNEKLFF; cdr3_nt: TGCGCCAGCAGCCCAGGGACCGCCGTTAATGAAAAACTGTTTTTT
d_call: TRBD1; clone_size: -; v_call: TRBV15; j_call: TRBJ2-1; cdr3_aa: CATSRFYRDRGGNEQFF; cdr3_nt: TGTGCCACCAGCAGATTTTACCGGGACAGGGGAGGGAATGAGCAGTTCTTC
d_call: TRBD2; clone_size: once; v_call: TRBV27; j_call: TRBJ2-5; cdr3_aa: CASGTKETQYF; cdr3_nt: TGTGCCAGCGGGACTAAAGAGACCCAGTACTTC
d_call: -; clone_size: -; v_call: TRBV11-3; j_call: TRBJ1-1; cdr3_aa: CASSTPGTQNTEAFF; cdr3_nt: TGTGCCAGCAGCACTCCCGGGACCCAGAACACTGAAGCTTTCTTT
d_call: -; clone_size: -; v_call: TRBV6-5; j_call: TRBJ2-2; cdr3_aa: CASSSPVGILTGELFF; cdr3_nt: TGTGCCAGCAGTTCCCCCGTGGGGATCCTCACCGGGGAGCTGTTTTTT